This T cell receptor (beta chain) was identified during a study of post-analysis software for immune sequencing data. Background on the study: Progressive-relapsing, secondary progressive and relapsing-remitting multiple sclerosis were among the disease courses included.

CDR3 length: 13 residues. Germline CDR1 is MRHNA and CDR2 is SNTAGT. Unique molecular identifiers were carried by the TCR beta cDNA libraries. One entry per CDR3 protein results from TCRdb running MiXCR on the PCR reads. This sample carries some 260,000 distinct CDR3 sequences, just over 35% of them seen once, and the ten largest clones take 4% to 6%. Concerning this clonotype itself: The target antigen is unknown. A single base separates this from a much larger clone, so it may be a read error.

Study outcomes and limitations: A significant reduction in normalized Chao1 diversity was observed in multiple sclerosis patients versus controls. The study found TRBV5-6, TRBV5-1 and TRBV20-1 among roughly 5 TRBV segments more frequent in patients than controls.

This clonotype was sampled from a girl aged 5-17 years with multiple sclerosis. The rearrangement links TRBV6-4 to TRBJ2-1, with D possibly called TRBD1 or TRBD2 (5 bases each). The specimen sequenced was blood. The CDR3 loop is CACSLGPFNEQFF. CDR3 DNA sequence: TGTGCCTGCAGTCTGGGACCGTTCAATGAGCAGTTCTTC.